One T cell receptor (beta chain) is described in this entry. The data stem from a study of control samples from healthy donors and cancer patients. Generated by immunoSEQ multiplex PCR, the TCRdb table keeps only in-frame clones and is missing some. The table lists around 180,000 clones, more than 90% of them singletons. Specimen: blood. The TCR originated in a woman between 40 and 50 years old in good health.

CDR3 sequence: CASSYSKGTGNSPLHF. The CDR3 DNA sequence: TGTGCCAGCAGTTACTCGAAGGGGACAGGGAATTCACCCCTCCACTTT. The genes are TRBV6-6 and TRBJ1-6; 9 bases match TRBD1. V was pared by 0 bases and J by 7 bases, with 4 bases of the junction left unmatched. CDR1 is MNHNY and CDR2 is SVGAGI in the germline V gene (reference sequence). This CDR3 contains 16 residues.